This T cell receptor (beta chain) was found in a study of blood T cell repertoires in COVID-19. As for this clone: At one end the junction does not follow the germline gene, possibly because of a read error.

Germline assignment: CDR1 SEHNR and CDR2 FQNEAQ (reference sequence). CDR3 size: 13 residues. Generated by immunoSEQ multiplex PCR, the TCRdb table keeps only in-frame clones and is missing some. The sample has fewer than 400,000 clones; just under 90% are singletons. Sequences were obtained from peripheral blood. The J gene is TRBJ2-5, the V gene TRBV7-9; D possibly corresponds to TRBD2 (7 bases). The TCR sequence derives from a woman aged 30 to 39 with COVID-19, enrolled during active disease. CDR3 protein: CASRGAVQGTQYF. CDR3 coding DNA: TGTGCCAGCCGGGGGGCAGTGCAAGGGACCCAGTACTTC.